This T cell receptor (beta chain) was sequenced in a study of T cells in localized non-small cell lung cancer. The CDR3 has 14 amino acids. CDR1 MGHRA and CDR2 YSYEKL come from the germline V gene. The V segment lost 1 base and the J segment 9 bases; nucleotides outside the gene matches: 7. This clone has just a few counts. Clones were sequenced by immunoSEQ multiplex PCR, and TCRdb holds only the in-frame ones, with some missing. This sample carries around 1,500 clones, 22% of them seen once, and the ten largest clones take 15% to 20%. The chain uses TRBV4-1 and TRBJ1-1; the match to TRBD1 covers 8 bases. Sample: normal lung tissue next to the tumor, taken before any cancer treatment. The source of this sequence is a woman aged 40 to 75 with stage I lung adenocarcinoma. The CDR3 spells CASSQVVQGAKAFF. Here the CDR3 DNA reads TGCGCCAGCAGCCAAGTTGTGCAGGGGGCTAAAGCTTTCTTT.